Listed below are T cell receptor beta chains from one sample, sequenced in a study of blood T cell repertoires in COVID-19. Repertoires were generated with immunoSEQ multiplex PCR, while TCRdb's copy carries only in-frame clones and drops some. The sample has 310,000 or so clones, more than 70% seen once. What was sequenced was peripheral blood. These receptors all stem from a woman between 25 and 40 years old with COVID-19, enrolled during active disease. CDR3s include the opening cysteine and the closing phenylalanine or tryptophan. The D gene is left open where the match is weak. A row's size may be missing; if present it is once, few, many or a size class.

j_call	clone_size	v_call	d_call	cdr3_nt	cdr3_aa
TRBJ2-7	NA	TRBV9	NA	TGTGCCAGCAGCGCCGGCGGGTCCGGCAGCTACGAGCAGTACTTC	CASSAGGSGSYEQYF
TRBJ2-7	NA	TRBV4-3	NA	TGCGCCAGCAGCCAAGATCTTTGGACACTTGGCTACGAGCAGTACTTC	CASSQDLWTLGYEQYF
TRBJ1-1	NA	TRBV29-1	TRBD1	TGCAGCGTTGAGACAGGGATGAACACTGAAGCTTTCTTT	CSVETGMNTEAFF
TRBJ1-2	once	TRBV6-5	NA	TGTGCCATCCCGCGTTTCTATGGCTACACCTTC	CAIPRFYGYTF
TRBJ2-5	NA	TRBV6-5	TRBD2	TGTGCCAGCAGTTACCGGGGGGGCGCGACCCAGTACTTC	CASSYRGGATQYF
TRBJ2-2	NA	TRBV30	TRBD1	TGTGCCTGGAGCAGGCAGGGGGTTATAGCCGGGGAGCTGTTTTTT	CAWSRQGVIAGELFF
TRBJ2-3	NA	TRBV2	NA	TGTGCCAGCACGGACCGCAGGGCCACAGATACGCAGTATTTT	CASTDRRATDTQYF
TRBJ1-4	NA	TRBV5-1	NA	TGCGCCAGCAGCTTGTCACAGGGCTTAGAACTGTTTTTT	CASSLSQGLELFF
TRBJ2-1	NA	TRBV18	TRBD2	TGTGCCAGCTCACCTAGCGGGGAAACCTACAATGAGCAGTTCTTC	CASSPSGETYNEQFF
TRBJ2-5	NA	TRBV9	NA	TGTGCCAGCAGCCTTTCGGAGGGGCAAGAGACCCAGTACTTC	CASSLSEGQETQYF
TRBJ2-7	NA	TRBV5-4	TRBD2	TGTGCCAGCAGCGAGGGACTAGCGGGAGGGCCAGACGAGCAGTACTTC	CASSEGLAGGPDEQYF
TRBJ1-2	NA	TRBV5-4	NA	TGTGCCAGCAGCTTGGGGGGCAGCCCCTATGGCTACACCTTC	CASSLGGSPYGYTF
TRBJ1-1	few	TRBV6-5	TRBD1	TGTGCCAGCAGCGGACAGGGCCAAATACGTACTGAAGCTTTCTTT	CASSGQGQIRTEAFF
TRBJ2-1	NA	TRBV28	NA	TGTGCCAGCAGTTTGAATGGCGGGGCCAACAATGAGCAGTTCTTC	CASSLNGGANNEQFF
TRBJ2-1	NA	TRBV10-2	TRBD2	TGCGCCAGCCGGGGCTCGCGGGAGGGAAACCAGTTCTTC	CASRGSREGNQFF
TRBJ2-3	NA	TRBV5-1	NA	TGCGCCAGCAGCTTGGTCCTCGGGGGGCAAGCAGATACGCAGTATTTT	CASSLVLGGQADTQYF
TRBJ2-1	NA	TRBV28	TRBD2	TGTGCCACCCGGGGAGGGATCCCAGCCGGGGAGCAGTTCTTC	CATRGGIPAGEQFF
TRBJ1-5	once	TRBV7-2	NA	TGTGCCAGCAGCTTCGGGGGGCGGCAGCCCCAGCATTTT	CASSFGGRQPQHF
TRBJ2-5	NA	TRBV5-1	NA	TGCGCCAGCAGCTTGGGACTGGCGGGGCAAGAGACCCAGTACTTC	CASSLGLAGQETQYF
TRBJ1-2	NA	TRBV19	NA	TGTGCCAGTAGTATCTTCGACAGACCCTACACCTTC	CASSIFDRPYTF
TRBJ2-3	NA	TRBV28	TRBD1	TGTGCCACACAGGGGAGCACAGATACGCAGTATTTT	CATQGSTDTQYF
TRBJ2-3	few	TRBV18	NA	TGTGCCAGCTCACCACAGCTGGGCGCCACAGATACGCAGTATTTT	CASSPQLGATDTQYF
TRBJ2-1	NA	TRBV7-3	NA	TGTGCCAGCAGCTTAGAGTTAGCGCGAGCTAACAATGAGCAGTTCTTC	CASSLELARANNEQFF
TRBJ2-3	NA	TRBV5-1	NA	TGCGCCAGCAGCTCACAGGGTGAGGGCACAGATACGCAGTATTTT	CASSSQGEGTDTQYF
TRBJ1-6	NA	TRBV7-3	NA	TGTGCCACCCCACGAAGAGGCGGGGCGGTGGCACCCCTCCACTTT	CATPRRGGAVAPLHF
TRBJ2-1	NA	TRBV7-2	NA	TGTGCCAGTACCCCCGGGAACACGTACAATGAGCAGTTCTTC	CASTPGNTYNEQFF
TRBJ1-6	NA	TRBV28	TRBD1	TGTGCCAGCAGCGCAATGGGGACAGGGGGAGGGTATAATTCACCCCTCCACTTT	CASSAMGTGGGYNSPLHF
TRBJ2-3	NA	TRBV6-5	NA	TGTGCCAGCAGTTACTTAGCGGATGAGACAGATACGCAGTATTTT	CASSYLADETDTQYF
TRBJ2-7	NA	TRBV25-1	TRBD1	TGTGCCAGCAGTGCTACGGGACAGGGGGACTACGAGCAGTACTTC	CASSATGQGDYEQYF
TRBJ2-7	NA	TRBV27	NA	TGTGCCAGCGGGAGGACACCGGGGTACGAGCAGTACTTC	CASGRTPGYEQYF
TRBJ1-1	NA	TRBV7-9	TRBD1	TGTGCCAGCAGCCCCTACGTAGGAGACAGGGTCACTGAAGCTTTCTTT	CASSPYVGDRVTEAFF
TRBJ1-1	NA	TRBV27	TRBD1	TGTGCCAGCTACGGGACAGAGGTGTACACTGAAGCTTTCTTT	CASYGTEVYTEAFF
TRBJ1-5	NA	TRBV6-6	NA	TGTGCCAGCGTCGGAGCCAGGGGATATCAGCCCCAGCATTTT	CASVGARGYQPQHF
TRBJ1-1	NA	TRBV28	NA	TGTGCCAGCAGTTTATTAGAGGGAACGGCTTTCTTT	CASSLLEGTAFF
TRBJ1-2	NA	TRBV10-3	NA	TGTGCCATCAGTGAGGGCAGGGACTATGGCTACACCTTC	CAISEGRDYGYTF
TRBJ2-7	NA	TRBV28	NA	TGTGCCAGCAGTTATACTCAGGCCCTCACCTACGAGCAGTACTTC	CASSYTQALTYEQYF
TRBJ1-5	NA	TRBV7-9	NA	TGTGCCAGCAGCCCAGGAAGCCCAATCCAGCCCCAGCATTTT	CASSPGSPIQPQHF
TRBJ1-1	NA	TRBV5-1	TRBD1	TGCGCCAGCAGCACGGGACAGGGGATGAACACTGAAGCTTTCTTT	CASSTGQGMNTEAFF
TRBJ2-3	NA	TRBV4-3	NA	TGCGCCAGCAGCCAAGAACTAGCCTTCACAGATACGCAGTATTTT	CASSQELAFTDTQYF
TRBJ2-3	NA	TRBV20-1	TRBD2	TGCAGTGCTAGTCGTCCGGGAGGGGGGACAGATACGCAGTATTTT	CSASRPGGGTDTQYF
TRBJ2-1	NA	TRBV7-2	TRBD2	TGTGCCAGCAGCACTCGGACTAGCGACTACAATGAGCAGTTCTTC	CASSTRTSDYNEQFF
TRBJ2-5	NA	TRBV19	TRBD2	TGTGCCAGTAGTATGAGCGGGAGGACCGGTGAGACCCAGTACTTC	CASSMSGRTGETQYF
TRBJ1-1	NA	TRBV5-1	NA	TGCGCCAGCAGTGGGGGCTCATTGAACACTGAAGCTTTCTTT	CASSGGSLNTEAFF
TRBJ2-3	NA	TRBV3-1/TRBV3-2	NA	TGTGCCAGCAGCCCGAGGGGGTTAAGCACAGATACGCAGTATTTT	CASSPRGLSTDTQYF
TRBJ1-2	NA	TRBV5-1	TRBD1	TGCGCCAGCAGCTTGGTAGGGGGCAGCGGCTACACCTTC	CASSLVGGSGYTF
TRBJ2-3	NA	TRBV30	NA	TGTGCCTGGAGTCCCTCTATTTTTACAGATACGCAGTATTTT	CAWSPSIFTDTQYF
TRBJ1-5	NA	TRBV5-5	NA	TGTGCCAGCAGCTTGGCCGGAGATCAGCCCCAGCATTTT	CASSLAGDQPQHF
TRBJ2-2	NA	TRBV28	NA	TGTGCCAGCAGTGGCCGGGAAGCGGCGAGGGGGGAGCTGTTTTTT	CASSGREAARGELFF
TRBJ2-3	once	TRBV30	NA	TGTGCCTGGGCCCCCGGAGCAACAGATACGCAGTATTTT	CAWAPGATDTQYF
TRBJ1-5	NA	TRBV29-1	NA	TGCAGCGTTGCCGTGGGGGCCCCGAATCAGCCCCAGCATTTT	CSVAVGAPNQPQHF
TRBJ2-1	few	TRBV11-2	TRBD2	TGTGCCAGCAGCCCCGGACTAGCGGCAGAGCAGTTCTTC	CASSPGLAAEQFF
TRBJ2-7	once	TRBV5-1	NA	TGCGCCAGCAGCGGTGGGGGGTTTTACGAGCAGTACTTC	CASSGGGFYEQYF
TRBJ1-5	NA	TRBV28	NA	TGTGCCAGCAGCACCCTTCGGGGAATTCGCAATCAGCCCCAGCATTTT	CASSTLRGIRNQPQHF